These 5 T cell receptor beta chains originate from one sample sequenced in a study of blood T cell repertoires in COVID-19. Measured with immunoSEQ multiplex PCR; TCRdb has only the in-frame clones, and not every one. The sample holds 30,000 to 40,000 clones, over 75% seen once. Sequenced material: peripheral blood. Source of these receptors: an older woman with active COVID-19.

The V call is TRBV15, the J call TRBJ2-1; tentative D call: TRBD2 (5 bases). This CDR3 region has 15 residues. Germline lookup yields CDR1 LNHNV and CDR2 YYDKDF (reference sequence). V was trimmed by 0 bases and J by 5 bases, leaving 11 bases between them. The CDR3 DNA is TGTGCCACCAGCAGAGAAAAGACGGGAAACAATGAGCAGTTCTTC. The encoded protein is CATSREKTGNNEQFF. Full variable domain (missing parts from reference TRBV15 and TRBJ2-1): DAMVIQNPRYQVTQFGKPVTLSCSQTLNHNVMYWYQQKSSQAPKLLFHYYDKDFNNEADTPDNFQSRRPNTSFCFLDIRSPGLGDTAMYLCATSREKTGNNEQFFGPGTRLTVL.

This clone was detected once. This rearrangement joins TRBV5-4 to TRBJ2-5; TRBD2 agrees at 9 bases. The V gene end was trimmed by 2 bases and the J gene end by 2 bases; junction bases not matched to a gene: 1. The germline gives CDR1 SGHNT, CDR2 YYREEE (reference sequence). The CDR3 loop spans 14 amino acids. The CDR3 nucleotides are TGTGCCAGCAGCTTAGGACTAGCGCAAGAGACCCAGTACTTC. This codes for CASSLGLAQETQYF.

The rearrangement joins TRBV2 to TRBJ2-1, with TRBD2 as a possible D gene (5 bases). Germline V CDR1 and CDR2: SNHLY, FYNNEI. The V end lost 4 bases, the J end lost 5 bases, and 15 bases lay between the germline ends. The CDR3 consists of 15 residues. The CDR3 DNA reads TGTGCCAGCAGTGGGACTCCCAAATTGGACAATGAGCAGTTCTTC. Its translation is CASSGTPKLDNEQFF.

The chain has TRBV24-1 and TRBJ1-5; TRBD1 is a possible D gene (6 bases). The germline CDR1 and CDR2 sequences are KGHDR and SFDVKD. CDR3 length equals 16 residues. V shed 4 bases and J shed 6 bases, with 18 bases lying between them. This chain's CDR3 is CATSDPGTPGRQPQHF. Here the CDR3 DNA reads TGTGCCACCAGTGACCCCGGGACACCGGGCCGTCAGCCCCAGCATTTT.

The chain uses TRBV5-1 and TRBJ2-7; 10 bases align to TRBD2. Trimming at V came to 4 bases and at J to 0 bases, leaving 13 bases not matched to a gene. CDR1 and CDR2 from the germline V gene are SGHRS and YFSETQ. This CDR3 region has 18 residues. The CDR3 spells CASSPIGQREGISYEQYF. CDR3 DNA sequence: TGCGCCAGCAGCCCGATTGGCCAGCGGGAGGGCATCTCCTACGAGCAGTACTTC.